This TCR beta chain comes out of a study of metastatic and nonmetastatic thyroid tumors. Study details: The authors compared repertoires across blood and tumor or nodule tissue from malignant and benign thyroid patients.

Per the study methods: Clinicopathological groups of papillary thyroid cancer showed CDR3 differences that were used to build a distant-metastasis classifier. TCRdb reassembled clones from the PCR reads with MiXCR. TCRdb, not the original authors, processed these V and J calls. The sample lists 53,000 or so clones, 20% occurring once. This clone was seen repeatedly, ten times or more. What it binds is not known. Study findings and constraints: Across blood and tumor, TCR beta diversity in malignant thyroid tumors was reportedly significantly higher than in benign nodules.

Germline values: CDR1 SGHDT, CDR2 YYEEEE. With 1 base removed from V and 3 bases from J, the gap between germline ends came to 17 bases. The CDR3 covers 17 residues. None of the patients had undergone any treatment ahead of thyroid surgery. This sequence was found in a female donor with papillary thyroid cancer or a benign thyroid nodule (not recorded which). Some clones in this sample may be carry-over from other donors' samples. This chain connects TRBV5-6 to TRBJ1-5; TRBD1 might be the D (6 bases). Sequenced: blood. The DNA for the CDR3 is TGTGCCAGCAGCTTGAGCCGGGACATAGGAATCAATCAGCCCCAGCATTTT. Protein: CASSLSRDIGINQPQHF.